This TCR beta chain was identified in a study of shared clonotypes between healthy human individuals. With regard to this clone: Its antigen is currently unknown.

CD4+ cells underwent separation, giving CD45RA+ naive and CD45RA-negative memory subsets. Study findings and constraints: The researchers took only blood, and tissue repertoires probably look different.

Generated by immunoSEQ multiplex PCR, the TCRdb table keeps only in-frame clones and is missing some. The sample lists over 850,000 clones; approximately 78% were seen once. CDR1 and CDR2 (germline): SNHLY, FYNNEI. The CDR3 is 14 amino acids. V lost 4 bases and J lost 3, with 13 bases in between. This TCR came from a man aged 18 to 29 in good health. Some clones in this sample may be carry-over from other donors' samples. The chain uses TRBV2 and TRBJ2-7; D gene uncertain. Sequenced sample: memory CD4+ T cells from PBMCs. The sample's subset: CD45RA-negative fraction. The CDR3 coding sequence is TGTGCCAGCAGTGTTCGGCAATCCTACTACGAGCAGTACTTC. It yields the protein CASSVRQSYYEQYF.